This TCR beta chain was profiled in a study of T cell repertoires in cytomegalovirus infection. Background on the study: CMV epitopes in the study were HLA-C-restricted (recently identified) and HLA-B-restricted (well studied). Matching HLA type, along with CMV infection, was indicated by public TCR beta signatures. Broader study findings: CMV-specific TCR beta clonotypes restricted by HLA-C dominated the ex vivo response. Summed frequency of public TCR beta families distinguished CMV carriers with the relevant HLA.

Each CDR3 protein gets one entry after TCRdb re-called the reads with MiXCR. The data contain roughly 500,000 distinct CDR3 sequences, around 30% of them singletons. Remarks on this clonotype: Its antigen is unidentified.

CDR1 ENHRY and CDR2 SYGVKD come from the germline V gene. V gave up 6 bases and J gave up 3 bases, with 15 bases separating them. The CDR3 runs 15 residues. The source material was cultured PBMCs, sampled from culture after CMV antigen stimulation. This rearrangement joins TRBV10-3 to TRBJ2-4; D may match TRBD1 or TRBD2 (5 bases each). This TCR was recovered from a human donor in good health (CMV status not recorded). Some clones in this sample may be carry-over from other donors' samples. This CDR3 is CAISPDRGDKNIQYF. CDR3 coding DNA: TGTGCCATCAGCCCCGACAGAGGGGACAAAAACATTCAGTACTTC.